This is a list of T cell receptor beta chains from one sample in a study of blood T cell repertoires in COVID-19. Clones were sequenced by immunoSEQ multiplex PCR, and TCRdb holds only the in-frame ones, with some missing. The sample has about 180,000 clones; around 80% are singletons. Material for sequencing was PBMCs or T cells enriched from blood (not recorded which). These receptors came from a man between 60 and 75 years old who had been exposed to COVID-19. The CDR3 runs from the conserved cysteine through the conserved F or W. D genes are given only for firm matches. The size entry is marked missing in some rows and otherwise reads once, few, many or a size class.

>TRBJ1-2|NA|NA|TRBV28
CASSLGGTNLKLYGYTF
TGTGCCAGCAGTTTAGGTGGGACTAACCTCAAACTGTATGGCTACACCTTC
>TRBJ2-2|NA|TRBD1|TRBV11-2
CASSLQGVHGELFF
TGTGCCAGCAGCTTGCAGGGGGTGCACGGGGAGCTGTTTTTT
>TRBJ1-5|few|TRBD1|TRBV19
CATTAGGDQPQHF
TGTGCCACCACGGCAGGGGGCGATCAGCCCCAGCATTTT
>TRBJ2-1|NA|TRBD2|TRBV5-1
CASSLSAGGPNEQFF
TGCGCCAGCAGCTTGTCGGCGGGAGGGCCGAATGAGCAGTTCTTC
>TRBJ2-3|NA|TRBD1|TRBV5-6
CASARDRGLGDTQYF
TGTGCCAGCGCCAGGGACAGGGGGCTTGGAGATACGCAGTATTTT
>TRBJ1-1|NA|NA|TRBV18
CASSQTGNTEAFF
TGTGCCAGCTCACAGACAGGGAACACTGAAGCTTTCTTT
>TRBJ2-7|NA|NA|TRBV19
CASSFRNSYEQYF
TGTGCCAGTAGTTTCAGAAACTCCTACGAGCAGTACTTC
>TRBJ2-1|NA|NA|TRBV6-5
CASRFSYNEQFF
TGTGCCAGCAGGTTCTCTTACAATGAGCAGTTCTTC
>TRBJ2-1|NA|TRBD2|TRBV25-1
CASSEYGLAGAEQFF
TGTGCCAGCAGTGAATATGGACTAGCGGGAGCTGAGCAGTTCTTC
>TRBJ1-2|NA|NA|TRBV30
CAWSGGSLYGYTF
TGTGCCTGGAGTGGAGGCTCACTCTATGGCTACACCTTC
>TRBJ1-4|NA|NA|TRBV18
CASSPESGGLNEKLFF
TGTGCCAGCTCACCAGAGTCAGGAGGGCTTAATGAAAAACTGTTTTTT
>TRBJ1-5|once|TRBD1|TRBV24-1
CATSAQGAGQPQHF
TGTGCCACCAGTGCCCAGGGGGCAGGGCAGCCCCAGCATTTT
>TRBJ2-7|NA|TRBD1|TRBV6-5
CASSLEGTGSYEQYF
TGTGCCAGCAGCCTCGAGGGGACAGGGTCCTACGAGCAGTACTTC
>TRBJ1-1|NA|NA|TRBV10-3
CAISVDRLNTEAFF
TGTGCCATCAGTGTTGACAGGCTGAACACTGAAGCTTTCTTT
>TRBJ1-1|NA|NA|TRBV19
CASSIGHRSEAFF
TGTGCCAGTAGTATTGGGCACCGTAGTGAAGCTTTCTTT
>TRBJ2-1|NA|TRBD1|TRBV6-4
CASGTGDNEQFF
TGTGCCAGCGGGACAGGGGACAATGAGCAGTTCTTC
>TRBJ1-5|once|TRBD1|TRBV19
CASSIPQGATSNQPQHF
TGTGCCAGTAGTATCCCCCAGGGGGCGACCAGCAATCAGCCCCAGCATTTT
>TRBJ2-5|NA|NA|TRBV11-3
CASSRRVETQYF
TGTGCCAGCAGCCGACGGGTTGAGACCCAGTACTTC
>TRBJ2-7|NA|NA|TRBV28
CASLGQTIYEQYF
TGTGCCAGCCTCGGACAGACGATCTACGAGCAGTACTTC
>TRBJ1-1|NA|TRBD1|TRBV15
CATSDRSAGTANTEAFF
TGTGCCACCAGCGATCGATCAGCCGGGACAGCTAACACTGAAGCTTTCTTT
>TRBJ1-1|NA|NA|TRBV5-1
CASSSRTGNTEAFF
TGCGCCAGCAGCTCTCGGACTGGGAACACTGAAGCTTTCTTT
>TRBJ2-1|NA|NA|TRBV7-2
CASSERAGGTYNEQFF
TGTGCCAGCAGCGAACGGGCGGGCGGGACCTACAATGAGCAGTTCTTC
>TRBJ1-2|NA|NA|TRBV28
CASSPRQAFSYGYTF
TGTGCCAGCAGTCCCCGACAGGCCTTCAGCTATGGCTACACCTTC
>TRBJ1-5|NA|NA|TRBV4-1
CASSQGPGARNQPQHF
TGCGCCAGCAGCCAAGGGCCTGGGGCCAGAAATCAGCCCCAGCATTTT
>TRBJ1-2|NA|TRBD1|TRBV27
CASSPGQASNYGYTF
TGTGCCAGCAGCCCTGGACAGGCCTCTAACTATGGCTACACCTTC
>TRBJ1-5|few|NA|TRBV7-9
CASSLEVSGTSNQPQHF
TGTGCCAGCAGCTTAGAAGTTAGCGGGACAAGCAATCAGCCCCAGCATTTT
>TRBJ2-3|NA|TRBD1|TRBV27
CASTGQGKSTDTQYF
TGTGCCAGCACCGGACAGGGTAAAAGCACAGATACGCAGTATTTT
>TRBJ2-1|NA|NA|TRBV5-4
CASSLRQAEQFF
TGTGCCAGCAGCTTGAGACAGGCCGAGCAGTTCTTC
>TRBJ1-4|NA|TRBD1|TRBV2
CASSEEAGQGAWKLFF
TGTGCCAGCAGTGAAGAGGCAGGACAGGGGGCCTGGAAACTGTTTTTT
>TRBJ2-7|NA|NA|TRBV14
CASRGSSYEQYF
TGTGCCAGCCGAGGGTCTTCCTACGAGCAGTACTTC
>TRBJ1-6|NA|NA|TRBV30
CAWSVGDWLKALHF
TGTGCCTGGAGTGTAGGAGACTGGCTGAAAGCCCTCCACTTT
>TRBJ2-2|NA|TRBD1|TRBV28
CASSLGTGGITGELFF
TGTGCCAGCAGTTTAGGGACAGGGGGTATCACCGGGGAGCTGTTTTTT
>TRBJ2-1|NA|NA|TRBV2
CASSGAAGPYNEQFF
TGTGCCAGCAGTGGGGCGGCAGGGCCATACAATGAGCAGTTCTTC
>TRBJ2-7|NA|TRBD2|TRBV5-1
CASSSGGAWVEQYF
TGCGCCAGCAGCTCCGGGGGGGCTTGGGTCGAGCAGTACTTC
>TRBJ2-5|NA|TRBD2|TRBV19
CASASTSGRVETQYF
TGTGCCAGTGCTTCGACTAGCGGGAGGGTTGAGACCCAGTACTTC